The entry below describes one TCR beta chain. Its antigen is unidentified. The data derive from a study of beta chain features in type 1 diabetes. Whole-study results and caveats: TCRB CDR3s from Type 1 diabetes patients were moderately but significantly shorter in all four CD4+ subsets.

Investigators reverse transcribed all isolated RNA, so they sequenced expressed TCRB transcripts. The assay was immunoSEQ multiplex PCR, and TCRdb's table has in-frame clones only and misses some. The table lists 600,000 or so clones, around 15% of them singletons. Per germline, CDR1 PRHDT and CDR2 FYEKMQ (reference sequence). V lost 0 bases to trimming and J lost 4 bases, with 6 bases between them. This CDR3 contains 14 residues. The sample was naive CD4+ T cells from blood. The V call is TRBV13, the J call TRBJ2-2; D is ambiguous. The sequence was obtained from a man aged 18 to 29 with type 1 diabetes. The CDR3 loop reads CASSLGLSTGELFF. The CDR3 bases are TGTGCCAGCAGCTTAGGGTTGAGCACCGGGGAGCTGTTTTTT.